The sequence of this T cell receptor (beta chain) was determined in a study of T cell responses to AZD1222 COVID-19 vaccine. Study-wide context: Some second doses came at about 4 weeks and others at about 12 weeks; these were pooled. Study-wide results and caveats: Baseline testing showed seropositivity in only a handful of AZD1222 recipients. Unmutated variant regions reportedly attract nearly half of all spike-specific TCRs. With two AZD1222 doses given, Spike-specific TCR breadth and depth both rose.

Assay: immunoSEQ multiplex PCR; the TCRdb copy retains only in-frame clones and omits some. Of roughly 140,000 clones listed, about 93% are singletons. This clone was counted a few times. The antigen is unknown. Trimming left V 4 bases short and J 5 bases short, with 17 bases between. CDR1 MDHEN and CDR2 SYDVKM come from the germline V gene. This CDR3 has 15 residues. The chain recombines TRBV28 with TRBJ2-5; the D gene is possibly TRBD1 (6 bases). This TCR derives from an adult in good health. This specimen consisted of peripheral blood, obtained on day 0 of AZD1222 vaccination. CDR3 DNA sequence: TGTGCCAGCAGTTCCACAGGGAATTTAAGGGAGACCCAGTACTTC. This translates into CASSSTGNLRETQYF.